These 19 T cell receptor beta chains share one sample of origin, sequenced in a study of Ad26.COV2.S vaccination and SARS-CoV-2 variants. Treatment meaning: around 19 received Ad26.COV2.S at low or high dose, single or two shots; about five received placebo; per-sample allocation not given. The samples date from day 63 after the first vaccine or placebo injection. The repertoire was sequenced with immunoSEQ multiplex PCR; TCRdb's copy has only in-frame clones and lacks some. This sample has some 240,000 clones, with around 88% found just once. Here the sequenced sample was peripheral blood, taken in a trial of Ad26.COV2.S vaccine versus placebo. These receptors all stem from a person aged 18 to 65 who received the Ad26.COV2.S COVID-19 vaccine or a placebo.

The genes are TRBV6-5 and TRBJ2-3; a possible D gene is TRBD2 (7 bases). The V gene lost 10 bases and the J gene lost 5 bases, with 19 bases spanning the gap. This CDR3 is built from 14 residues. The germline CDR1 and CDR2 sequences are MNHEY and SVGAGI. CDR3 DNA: TGTGCCACCAGGCGGCGGGGGCGTGGAGATACGCAGTATTTT. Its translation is CATRRRGRGDTQYF.

The CDR3 DNA follows: TGTGCCTGGAGCCGGGGGACCGGAAACACCATATATTTT. It codes for CAWSRGTGNTIYF. The chain combines TRBV30 with TRBJ1-3, with D perhaps matching TRBD1 (5 bases). The CDR3 has 13 residues. CDR1 is GTSNPN, CDR2 SVGIG, per germline (reference sequence). Trimming took off 3 bases at V and 4 bases at J, with 10 bases between the two ends.

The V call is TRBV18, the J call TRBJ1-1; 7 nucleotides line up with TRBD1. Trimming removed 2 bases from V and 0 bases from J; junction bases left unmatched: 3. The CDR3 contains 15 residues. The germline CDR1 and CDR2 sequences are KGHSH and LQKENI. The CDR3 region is CASSPTTGVNTEAFF. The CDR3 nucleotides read TGTGCCAGCTCACCAACCACAGGGGTGAACACTGAAGCTTTCTTT.

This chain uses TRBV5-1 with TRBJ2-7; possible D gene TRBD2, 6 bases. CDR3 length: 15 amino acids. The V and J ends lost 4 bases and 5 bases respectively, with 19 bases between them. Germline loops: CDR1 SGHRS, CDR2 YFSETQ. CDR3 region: CASSEEGLRSNEQYF. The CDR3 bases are TGCGCCAGCAGCGAGGAGGGACTCCGGTCGAACGAGCAGTACTTC.

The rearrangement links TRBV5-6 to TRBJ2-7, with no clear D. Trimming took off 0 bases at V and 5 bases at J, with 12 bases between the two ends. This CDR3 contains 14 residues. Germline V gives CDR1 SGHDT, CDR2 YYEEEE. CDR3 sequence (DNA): TGTGCCAGCAGCTTGGGCGCCGTAACTAACGAGCAGTACGTC. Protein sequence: CASSLGAVTNEQYV.

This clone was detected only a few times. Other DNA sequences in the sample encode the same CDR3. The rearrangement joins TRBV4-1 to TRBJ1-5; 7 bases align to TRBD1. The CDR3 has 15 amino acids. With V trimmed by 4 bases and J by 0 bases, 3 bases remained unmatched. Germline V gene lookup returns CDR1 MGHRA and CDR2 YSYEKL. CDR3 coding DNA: TGCGCCAGCAGCCGGGGACAGAATAGCAATCAGCCCCAGCATTTT. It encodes CASSRGQNSNQPQHF.

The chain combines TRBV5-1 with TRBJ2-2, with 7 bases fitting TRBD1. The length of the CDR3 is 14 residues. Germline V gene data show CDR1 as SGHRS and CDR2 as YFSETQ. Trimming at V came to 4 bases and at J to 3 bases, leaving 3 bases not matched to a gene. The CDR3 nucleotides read TGCGCCAGCAGCCCGGGACAGCACACCGGGGAGCTGTTTTTT. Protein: CASSPGQHTGELFF. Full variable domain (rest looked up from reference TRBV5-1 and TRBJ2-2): KAGVTQTPRYLIKTRGQQVTLSCSPISGHRSVSWYQQTPGQGLQFLFEYFSETQRNKGNFPGRFSGRQFSNSRSEMNVSTLELGDSALYLCASSPGQHTGELFFGEGSRLTVL.

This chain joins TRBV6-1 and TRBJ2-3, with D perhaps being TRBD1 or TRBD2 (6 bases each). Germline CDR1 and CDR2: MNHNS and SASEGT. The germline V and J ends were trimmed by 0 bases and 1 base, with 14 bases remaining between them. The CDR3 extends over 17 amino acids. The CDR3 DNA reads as TGTGCCAGCAGTGAAGCAGGGGGAGGTTTGGGCACAGATACGCAGTATTTT. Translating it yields CASSEAGGGLGTDTQYF.

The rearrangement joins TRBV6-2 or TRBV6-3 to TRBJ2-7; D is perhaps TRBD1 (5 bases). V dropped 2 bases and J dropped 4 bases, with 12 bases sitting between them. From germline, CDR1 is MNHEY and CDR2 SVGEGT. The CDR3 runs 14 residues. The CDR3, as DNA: TGTGCCAGCAGTTACGCCGTCGACAGTTACGAGCAGTACGTC. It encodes CASSYAVDSYEQYV.

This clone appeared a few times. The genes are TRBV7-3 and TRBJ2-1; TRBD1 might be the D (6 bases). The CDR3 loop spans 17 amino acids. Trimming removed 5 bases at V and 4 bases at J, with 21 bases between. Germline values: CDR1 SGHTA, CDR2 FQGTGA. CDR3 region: CASSLTPGAHRYNEQFF. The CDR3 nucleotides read TGTGCCAGCAGCCTCACTCCAGGGGCCCATAGATACAATGAGCAGTTCTTC.

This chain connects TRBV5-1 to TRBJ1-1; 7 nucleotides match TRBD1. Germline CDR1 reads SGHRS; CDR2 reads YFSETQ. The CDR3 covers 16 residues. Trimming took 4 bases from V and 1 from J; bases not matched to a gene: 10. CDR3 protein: CASSLGQYSKNTEAFF. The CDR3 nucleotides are TGCGCCAGCAGCCTGGGACAGTACTCCAAGAACACTGAAGCTTTCTTT.

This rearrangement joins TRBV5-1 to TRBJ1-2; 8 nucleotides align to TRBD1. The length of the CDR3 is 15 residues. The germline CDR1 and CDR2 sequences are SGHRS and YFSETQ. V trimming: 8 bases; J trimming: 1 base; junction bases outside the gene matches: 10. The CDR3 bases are TGCGCCAGTTTTCCCTACAGGGGGTTTAACTATGGCTACACCTTC. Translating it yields CASFPYRGFNYGYTF.

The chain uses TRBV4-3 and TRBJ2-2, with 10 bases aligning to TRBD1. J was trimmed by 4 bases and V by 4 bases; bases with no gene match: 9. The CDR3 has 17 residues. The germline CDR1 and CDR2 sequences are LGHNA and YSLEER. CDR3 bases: TGCGCCAGCAGCCGGGGGAAGACAGGGGGCCGCACCGGGGAGCTGTTTTTT. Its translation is CASSRGKTGGRTGELFF.

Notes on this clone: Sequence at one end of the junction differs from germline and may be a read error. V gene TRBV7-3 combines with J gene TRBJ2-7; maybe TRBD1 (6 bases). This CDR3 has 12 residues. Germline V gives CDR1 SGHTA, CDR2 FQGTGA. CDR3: CASSPRTVPRTF. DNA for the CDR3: TGTGCCAGCAGCCCAAGGACAGTACCGAGGACCTTC.

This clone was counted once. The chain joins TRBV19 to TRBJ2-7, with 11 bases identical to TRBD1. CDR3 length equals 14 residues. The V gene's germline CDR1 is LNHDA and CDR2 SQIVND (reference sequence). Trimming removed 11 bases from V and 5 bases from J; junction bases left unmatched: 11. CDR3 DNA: TGTGCCTCCTGGACAGGGGGCTTCGGTGACGAGCAGTACTTC. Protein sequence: CASWTGGFGDEQYF.

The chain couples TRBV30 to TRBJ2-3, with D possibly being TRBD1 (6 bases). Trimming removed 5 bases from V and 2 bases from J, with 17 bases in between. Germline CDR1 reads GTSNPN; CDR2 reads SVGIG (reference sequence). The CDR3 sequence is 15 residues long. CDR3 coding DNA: TGTGCCTGGTGCGCCAGGGACATCCCCACAGATACGCAGTATTTT. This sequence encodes CAWCARDIPTDTQYF.

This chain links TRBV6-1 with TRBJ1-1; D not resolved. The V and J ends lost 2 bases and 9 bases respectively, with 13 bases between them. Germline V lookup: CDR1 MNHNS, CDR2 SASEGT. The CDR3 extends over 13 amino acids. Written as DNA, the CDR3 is TGTGCCAGCAGTGAATTGGAGGGAAGGAAAGCTTTCTTT. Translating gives CASSELEGRKAFF.

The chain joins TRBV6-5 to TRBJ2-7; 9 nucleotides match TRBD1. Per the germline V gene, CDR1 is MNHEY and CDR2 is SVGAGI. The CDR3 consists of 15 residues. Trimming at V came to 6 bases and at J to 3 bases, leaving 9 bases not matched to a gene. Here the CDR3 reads CASSRTGAGIYEQYV. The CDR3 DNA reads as TGTGCCAGCAGCCGGACAGGGGCGGGAATCTACGAGCAGTACGTC.

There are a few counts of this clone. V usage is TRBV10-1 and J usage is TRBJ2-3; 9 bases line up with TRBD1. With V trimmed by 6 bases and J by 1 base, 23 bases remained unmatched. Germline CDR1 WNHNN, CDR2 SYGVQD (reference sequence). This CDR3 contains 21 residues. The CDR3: CASSVIVTGTGYRCRTDTQYF. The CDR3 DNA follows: TGCGCCAGCAGCGTTATAGTAACCGGGACAGGGTACAGGTGTCGCACAGATACGCAGTATTTT.